This record covers a single T cell receptor (beta chain). This clonotype was observed a single time. There is no known antigen for this receptor. Per-base quality was not reported, and no clone a single base away is much larger than it. One read alone lends weak support. This entry is derived from a study of Graves' ophthalmopathy and Graves' hyperthyroidism (dated by TCRdb to 2016 to 2018). About the investigation overall: Peripheral blood was collected at initial diagnosis, prior to any treatment. To tell Graves' ophthalmopathy apart from Graves' hyperthyroidism, and to predict which patients would progress to ophthalmopathy, the study relied on TCR beta repertoire signatures. In total, some 140 blood samples were TCR-sequenced: 43 ophthalmopathy, about 75 hyperthyroidism and approximately 17 hyperthyroidism-to-ophthalmopathy patients. To explore V-J signatures that distinguish ophthalmopathy from hyperthyroidism, a discovery set of under 110 patients was enrolled, made up of 40 to 45 with ophthalmopathy and roughly 55 with stable hyperthyroidism. An independent validation cohort comprised around 19 hyperthyroidism patients and 17 patients who later progressed from hyperthyroidism to ophthalmopathy. In more than five hyperthyroidism patients, the T-cell repertoires found in thyroid tissue were compared with those found in blood. After sampling, hyperthyroidism patients received methimazole starting at 30 mg daily, and ophthalmopathy patients received high-dose intravenous methylprednisolone. The 75 to 100 discovery patients were randomly divided into training and test sets at a 7:3 ratio.

A patient counted as having stable hyperthyroidism if there was no progression to ophthalmopathy within 18 months of follow-up. Hyperthyroidism patients were newly diagnosed, were aged 18 to 65 years, and had a disease duration under 2 months. Anyone with other autoimmune diseases, uncontrolled infections, pregnancy or lactation was excluded from the study. Diagnosis relied on clinical symptoms, serum thyroxine, TRAb, thyroid ultrasound and orbital computed tomography. PBMCs were isolated from about 10 ml of fresh peripheral blood by Ficoll-Paque density gradient centrifugation. Trizol reagent was used to extract the total RNA, and its quality was then checked on an Agilent 2100 Bioanalyzer. From the cysteine through the phenylalanine, the CDR3 covers 15 amino acids. Of the read, only the CDR3 DNA is kept; its 45 bases are in frame from base 1. The germline V gene specifies MDHEN as CDR1 and SYDVKM as CDR2. The germline V and J ends show losses of 4 bases and 4 bases respectively, and no gene match explains 7 bases of the junction.

TCR beta CDR3 regions were amplified from RNA transcripts for repertoire sequencing. The first round was an RT-PCR using HTBI primers with the Qiagen OneStep RT-PCR kit, and this first round was followed by a second-round multiplex PCR, then size selection and purification. Sequencing of the libraries was carried out on an Illumina HiSeq2000 in paired-end mode with 100 bp reads. Concerning the study's data processing: SOAPnuke was used to process the reads, throwing out any read that had adapters, had uncalled bases, had a mean Phred below 15, or lacked an exact constant-primer or identifier match. High-quality paired reads were merged with COPE v1.2.5. Each unique nucleotide sequence was treated as a clonotype, and MiTCR v1.1 was used to align the clonotypes to the IMGT TRB V, D and J references. Only V-J combinations with frequency above 0.0001 were analysed, covering over 98% of repertoires. For each V-J combination, a TCR clonal expansion and chaos score was defined as the ratio of F50 clonal expansion to chaos observed in the TCRdist matrix. Features were reduced by Welch's t-statistics and random forest to some 13 V-J combinations, which fed a naive Bayes classifier. Thyroid-blood repertoire similarity was quantified with the Morisita-Horn index. TCRdb trimmed public reads at Q25 via fastp, called clones via MiXCR and kept in-frame beta chains. Identical CDR3 proteins give one entry, which carries the most common genes and DNA. TCRdb assigned the V and J calls; the authors' analysis was not used. The sample has hundreds of thousands of distinct CDR3 sequences on record, over 20% of them singletons. The ten largest clones take up under 3% of the sample.

Paper-wide results and their limitations: In cross-validation, the 13-signature model distinguished ophthalmopathy from stable hyperthyroidism with just over 85% sensitivity and 81% to 82% specificity, while in the test set the corresponding values were about 80% and 75%. No statistical method was used to set the sample size in advance, and the investigators knew which group each participant was assigned to. In validation, the model predicted ophthalmopathy progression with about 71% sensitivity and roughly 72% specificity; fewer than 15 predicted patients were CT-confirmed with GO in a median of roughly 6.8 months. Most of the expanded thyroid clonotypes with a frequency above 0.001 were also detected in blood, and it was suggested that the thyroid immune response may be reflected by blood repertoires.

The sequencing input was peripheral blood. This receptor was identified in a woman between 18 and 30 years old with stable Graves' hyperthyroidism. Donor details come from another sample of the same person, matched by shared clones. The receptor chain draws on TRBV28 and TRBJ2-7, with 10 central nucleotides matching TRBD1. The DNA is as follows: TGTGCCAGCAGTTCACCTGGGACAGGGGTATACGAGCAGTACTTC. Protein translation: CASSSPGTGVYEQYF.